A single sample gave rise to the 18 T cell receptor beta chains below, sequenced in a study of shared clonotypes between healthy human individuals. Assay used: immunoSEQ multiplex PCR; TCRdb lists only in-frame clones, some missing. The sample records about 2 million clones, around 95% being singletons. The source material was naive CD4+ T cells sorted from blood. Subset here: CD45RA+ positively selected. These receptors came from a man younger than 35 in good health.

The CDR3 loop reads CASRGDVRSPLHF. The CDR3 nucleotides are TGTGCCAGCCGTGGGGACGTCCGTTCACCCCTCCACTTT. V gene TRBV28 combines with J gene TRBJ1-6; a weak D match, TRBD1 (5 bases). CDR3 size: 13 residues. Per germline, CDR1 MDHEN and CDR2 SYDVKM. V gave up 8 bases and J gave up 9 bases, with 14 bases separating them.

The genes are TRBV4-2 and TRBJ2-1; D ambiguous. The CDR3 covers 14 residues. V was pared by 1 base and J by 8 bases, with 12 bases between. In germline, CDR1 is LGHNA, CDR2 YNFKEQ. CDR3 sequence reads: CASSQVETRYEQFF. Here the CDR3 DNA reads TGTGCCAGCAGCCAAGTGGAGACGAGGTATGAGCAGTTCTTC.

Only one count was recorded for this clone. V and J are TRBV28 and TRBJ2-7; 8 bases are a match to TRBD1. Germline assignment: CDR1 MDHEN and CDR2 SYDVKM. V gave up 2 bases and J gave up 9 bases; unmatched junction bases: 15. The length of the CDR3 is 16 residues. The CDR3 loop is CASSLVGTGTPGGQYF. Here the CDR3 DNA reads TGTGCCAGCAGTTTAGTTGGGACAGGTACTCCAGGGGGGCAGTACTTC.

The CDR3 DNA reads TGCGCCAGCAGCTTGGAAGGACTGGATTTACCCGGGGAGCTGTTTTTT. It is translated as CASSLEGLDLPGELFF. This sequence joins TRBV5-1 and TRBJ2-2, with D possibly matching TRBD2 (5 bases). Germline V gives CDR1 SGHRS, CDR2 YFSETQ. V was shortened by 0 bases and J by 6 bases, with 15 bases between the two germline ends. CDR3 size: 16 residues. Full variable domain (rest looked up from reference TRBV5-1 and TRBJ2-2): KAGVTQTPRYLIKTRGQQVTLSCSPISGHRSVSWYQQTPGQGLQFLFEYFSETQRNKGNFPGRFSGRQFSNSRSEMNVSTLELGDSALYLCASSLEGLDLPGELFFGEGSRLTVL.

The chain is built from TRBV5-6 and TRBJ2-5, with D perhaps matching TRBD1 (6 bases). This CDR3 comprises 15 residues. Trimming took 3 bases from V and 4 from J, leaving 16 bases between them. Germline CDR1 reads SGHDT; CDR2 reads YYEEEE. The CDR3 DNA follows: TGTGCCAGCAGCTCTCAGGGGCTTGTCCCAGAGACCCAGTACTTC. This sequence encodes CASSSQGLVPETQYF.

Only one count was recorded for this clone. The chain recombines TRBV28 with TRBJ2-7; 7 bases are shared with TRBD1. The V segment lost 6 bases and the J segment 2 bases; nucleotides outside the gene matches: 4. Germline CDR1 and CDR2: MDHEN and SYDVKM. This CDR3 spans 13 amino acids. Here the CDR3 DNA reads TGTGCCAGCAGGGGGACAGCCGCCTACGAGCAGTACTTC. It translates to CASRGTAAYEQYF.

The CDR3 loop reads CASSPQTAGAAPLHF. The CDR3 DNA sequence: TGTGCCAGCTCACCACAGACGGCGGGCGCAGCACCCCTCCACTTT. The V and J genes are TRBV18 and TRBJ1-6; D gene uncertain. V was pared by 1 base and J by 11 bases, with 15 bases between. CDR1 is KGHSH, CDR2 LQKENI, per germline. This CDR3 contains 15 residues.

This chain links TRBV5-4 with TRBJ2-5; TRBD2 matches 13 bases. V dropped 2 bases and J dropped 3; count of bases not matched to a gene: 1. In germline, CDR1 is SGHNT, CDR2 YYREEE (reference sequence). This CDR3 comprises 15 residues. CDR3 DNA sequence: TGTGCCAGCAGCTTCGGGACTAGCGGGAAAGAGACCCAGTACTTC. Amino acids: CASSFGTSGKETQYF.

This clone appeared a single time. This chain uses TRBV2 with TRBJ2-6, with D perhaps given as TRBD1 or TRBD2 (6 bases each). The V end lost 3 bases, the J end lost 2 bases, and 17 bases lay between the germline ends. CDR1 is SNHLY, CDR2 FYNNEI, per germline. This CDR3 is built from 18 residues. The CDR3 is CASSDRGRTATGANVLTF. The CDR3 bases are TGTGCCAGCAGTGATCGGGGGCGGACCGCGACTGGGGCCAACGTCCTGACTTTC.

The genes are TRBV7-6 and TRBJ1-5; TRBD1 agrees at 10 bases. The V segment lost 5 bases and the J segment 1 base; nucleotides outside the gene matches: 5. Per the germline V gene, CDR1 is SGHVS and CDR2 is FNYEAQ. CDR3 length equals 16 residues. The CDR3 loop is CASSPGTGASNQPQHF. DNA of the CDR3: TGTGCCAGCAGCCCAGGGACAGGGGCGAGCAATCAGCCCCAGCATTTT.

V usage is TRBV18 and J usage is TRBJ2-5; 13 nucleotides align to TRBD2. Unmatched junction bases numbered 9, after V lost 5 bases and J lost 3 bases. CDR1 and CDR2 from the germline V gene are KGHSH and LQKENI. The CDR3 runs 17 residues. The CDR3 is CASSSGTSGTGKETQYF. As DNA, the CDR3 is TGTGCCAGCTCATCCGGGACTAGCGGGACAGGAAAAGAGACCCAGTACTTC. Drawing the rest from reference TRBV18 and TRBJ2-5, the complete variable domain is NAGVMQNPRHLVRRRGQEARLRCSPMKGHSHVYWYRQLPEEGLKFMVYLQKENIIDESGMPKERFSAEFPKEGPSILRIQQVVRGDSAAYFCASSSGTSGTGKETQYFGPGTRLLVL.

The chain has TRBV2 and TRBJ2-2; no reliable D call. Germline lookup yields CDR1 SNHLY and CDR2 FYNNEI. The CDR3 runs to 13 residues. Trimming stripped 8 bases from V and 0 bases from J, with 7 bases between. The CDR3 here is CASAQANTGELFF. CDR3 coding DNA: TGTGCCAGCGCCCAGGCGAACACCGGGGAGCTGTTTTTT.

This clone occurred a few times. V is TRBV21-1 and J is TRBJ2-7; the table names TRBD2, a call not compared with the DNA. TRBV21-1 is reported as a pseudogene. The CDR3 is made up of 19 amino acids. Here the CDR3 reads CASSISRLAGGPSSYEQYF. The DNA of the CDR3 is TGTGCCAGCAGCATCAGTCGGTTAGCGGGAGGCCCTAGCTCCTACGAGCAGTACTTC.

The chain joins TRBV5-1 to TRBJ2-7; 7 bases map to TRBD1. V lost 4 bases and J lost 2; bases outside the gene matches: 9. The CDR3 is 15 amino acids. From germline, CDR1 is SGHRS and CDR2 YFSETQ. CDR3: CASSEQPGQTYEQYF. The CDR3 DNA reads TGCGCCAGCAGCGAACAACCGGGACAGACCTACGAGCAGTACTTC.

The chain uses TRBV5-1 and TRBJ1-1, with D perhaps matching TRBD1 (6 bases). Germline CDR1 reads SGHRS; CDR2 reads YFSETQ. The CDR3 has 14 amino acids. V was trimmed by 10 bases and J by 1 base, leaving 17 bases between them. As DNA, the CDR3 is TGCGCCGGTAGTAGCGGGGGCCCGAACACTGAAGCTTTCTTT. Translating gives CAGSSGGPNTEAFF.

The rearrangement uses TRBV27 and TRBJ2-7, with 9 positions matching TRBD1. The CDR3 has 17 residues. Germline V gene sequence: CDR1 MNHEY, CDR2 SMNVEV (reference sequence). Trimming removed 5 bases from V and 3 bases from J; junction bases left unmatched: 14. The CDR3 nucleotides read TGTGCCAGCAGTCTCCAACCAATCAGACAGGGGGGCTACGAGCAGTACTTC. Protein: CASSLQPIRQGGYEQYF.

V gene TRBV11-3 combines with J gene TRBJ2-7; 7 bases match TRBD1. Germline V gene data show CDR1 as SGHNT and CDR2 as YENEEA. After removal of 5 bases from V and 4 bases from J, the junction contained 8 bases not matched to a gene. The length of the CDR3 is 14 residues. DNA for the CDR3: TGTGCCAGCAGCCCGGACAGGTGGGTTTACGAGCAGTACTTC. This gives the protein CASSPDRWVYEQYF.

Regarding this clone: At the DNA level, this CDR3 is encoded by other sequences in the same sample as well. J is TRBJ2-3 and V is TRBV5-1; 11 positions match TRBD2. Per the germline V gene, CDR1 is SGHRS and CDR2 is YFSETQ. The junction had 1 base not matched to a gene; V was cut back by 3 bases and J by 1 base. The CDR3 has 15 amino acids. The CDR3 is CASSSLAGGTDTQYF. The CDR3 DNA reads TGCGCCAGCAGCTCACTAGCGGGGGGCACAGATACGCAGTATTTT.